This TCR beta chain was recovered during a study of cytomegalovirus exposure and HLA in healthy donors. Study findings and constraints: There were reportedly fewer N-insertions in an Asian-associated ancestry cluster than the approximately 600-donor mean, in a later analysis. Investigators reported 150 to 200 TCR beta chains as tied to cytomegalovirus.

Vbeta (60) and Jbeta (13) primers were used in the PCR. Measured with immunoSEQ multiplex PCR; TCRdb has only the in-frame clones, and not every one. This sample has over 120,000 clones; 70% occur once, and the top ten carry roughly 2%. On this clone: The antigen remains undetermined.

This CDR3 has 17 amino acids. From germline, CDR1 is SEHNR and CDR2 FQNEAQ (reference sequence). Trimming took 5 bases from V and 9 from J; bases not matched to a gene: 15. The rearrangement joins TRBV7-9 to TRBJ2-1; 11 bases agree with TRBD2. Sequencing used PBMCs. This receptor was identified in a woman aged 60-75 years in good health and CMV-seropositive. The CDR3 is CASSPRGVAGGPGEQFF. CDR3 in DNA: TGTGCCAGCAGCCCTCGAGGGGTAGCGGGAGGGCCAGGTGAGCAGTTCTTC. Combining the CDR3 with reference TRBV7-9 and TRBJ2-1 gives the whole variable domain DTGVSQNPRHKITKRGQNVTFRCDPISEHNRLYWYRQTLGQGPEFLTYFQNEAQLEKSRLLSDRFSAERPKGSFSTLEIQRTEQGDSAMYLCASSPRGVAGGPGEQFFGPGTRLTVL.